The 9 T cell receptor beta chains reported below all come from one sample, sequenced in a study of cytomegalovirus exposure and HLA in healthy donors. This PCR relied on a set of 60 Vbeta primers and 13 Jbeta primers. Sequenced by immunoSEQ multiplex PCR; TCRdb stores in-frame clones only, minus some. The sample includes 85,000 to 100,000 clones, 64% of them seen just once. The sequencing sample was made of PBMCs. These receptor sequences come from a man between 60 and 75 years old in good health and CMV-seronegative.

The rearrangement links TRBV15 to TRBJ2-3; 10 nucleotides align to TRBD2. The CDR3 runs 17 residues. The V segment lost 0 bases and the J segment 5 bases; nucleotides outside the gene matches: 8. Germline assignment: CDR1 LNHNV and CDR2 YYDKDF (reference sequence). CDR3 sequence (DNA): TGTGCCACCAGCAGAGATCCTAGCGGGGGCGTGGTAGATACGCAGTATTTT. Translated: CATSRDPSGGVVDTQYF.

V is TRBV28 and J is TRBJ1-6, with D perhaps matching TRBD1 (6 bases). CDR1 is MDHEN, CDR2 SYDVKM, per germline. Trimming cost V 6 bases and J 6 bases, with 15 bases left between them. The CDR3 runs to 15 residues. In DNA form, the CDR3 reads TGTGCCAGCAGCCTCCGGGACATCGGTAATTCACCCCTCCACTTT. Its protein product is CASSLRDIGNSPLHF. The whole variable domain, filled in from reference TRBV28 and TRBJ1-6, reads DVKVTQSSRYLVKRTGEKVFLECVQDMDHENMFWYRQDPGLGLRLIYFSYDVKMKEKGDIPEGYSVSREKKERFSLILESASTNQTSMYLCASSLRDIGNSPLHFGNGTRLTVT.

This rearrangement joins TRBV19 to TRBJ2-7, with 7 bases identical to TRBD1. V lost 7 bases to trimming and J lost 7 bases; unmatched junction nucleotides: 13. Germline V gene sequence: CDR1 LNHDA, CDR2 SQIVND (reference sequence). The CDR3 spans 14 residues. CDR3 sequence reads: CASNPDRDRREQYF. The DNA of the CDR3 is TGTGCCAGTAACCCCGACAGGGATCGGCGAGAGCAGTACTTC.

This clone was recorded a few times. The chain joins TRBV25-1 to TRBJ2-2; 7 nucleotides line up with TRBD2. Germline-derived CDR1 and CDR2 are MGHDK and SYGVNS. The CDR3 contains 15 residues. V gave up 2 bases and J gave up 5 bases; unmatched junction bases: 5. The CDR3 here is CASSEAGEGTGELFF. The CDR3 coding sequence is TGTGCCAGCAGTGAAGCGGGAGAAGGGACCGGGGAGCTGTTTTTT. The full variable domain, in which reference TRBV25-1 and TRBJ2-2 provide the parts outside the CDR3, is EADIYQTPRYLVIGTGKKITLECSQTMGHDKMYWYQQDPGMELHLIHYSYGVNSTEKGDLSSESTVSRIRTEHFPLTLESARPSHTSQYLCASSEAGEGTGELFFGEGSRLTVL.

This clone has only one observation. This chain joins TRBV25-1 and TRBJ2-5, with no clear D. Trimming removed 5 bases from V and 0 bases from J, with 4 bases in between. The V gene's germline CDR1 is MGHDK and CDR2 SYGVNS. CDR3 length: 12 amino acids. DNA for the CDR3: TGTGCCAGCAGTCTCCACCAAGAGACCCAGTACTTC. Its translation is CASSLHQETQYF.

The CDR3 here is CASSGAGGYQETQYF. The CDR3 DNA reads TGCGCCAGCAGTGGGGCAGGGGGTTACCAAGAGACCCAGTACTTC. The rearrangement uses TRBV10-1 and TRBJ2-5; the match to TRBD1 covers 7 bases. The V and J ends lost 4 bases and 0 bases, in that order; junction bases with no gene match: 5. Per germline, CDR1 WNHNN and CDR2 SYGVQD (reference sequence). The CDR3 has 15 amino acids.

This clone was counted many times. The V call is TRBV6-1, the J call TRBJ2-3; weak D call: TRBD2 (5 bases). The V and J ends lost 6 bases and 6 bases respectively, with 7 bases between them. Per germline, CDR1 MNHNS and CDR2 SASEGT. CDR3 length equals 11 residues. This CDR3 is CASRGEDTQYF. In DNA, the CDR3 is TGTGCCAGCAGGGGAGAGGATACGCAGTATTTT.

The V gene is TRBV5-1, the J gene TRBJ2-7, with D perhaps TRBD2 (7 bases). The CDR3 contains 15 residues. With 2 bases removed from V and 7 bases from J, the gap between germline ends came to 19 bases. CDR1 SGHRS and CDR2 YFSETQ come from the germline V gene. The CDR3 sequence is CASSLGGTTRWEQYF. CDR3 coding DNA: TGCGCCAGCAGCTTAGGGGGGACTACTAGATGGGAGCAGTACTTC.

V gene TRBV2 combines with J gene TRBJ1-1; D is undetermined. V was pared by 5 bases and J by 1 base, with 11 bases between. CDR3 length: 14 amino acids. Germline CDR1 reads SNHLY; CDR2 reads FYNNEI. The CDR3 reads CASSSVLRNTEAFF. CDR3 nucleotide sequence: TGTGCCAGCAGTTCGGTTCTGAGGAACACTGAAGCTTTCTTT.